This T cell receptor beta chain was observed in a study of blood T cells in healthy people across ages. Primers used in a second PCR of about 7 to 11 cycles were a sample-barcoded 5' primer and a J-beta primer mix. From the 5' RACE reads, TCRdb called clonotypes with MiXCR, one entry per CDR3 protein. Of some 900,000 distinct CDR3 sequences in the sample, around 30% are singletons; the top ten hold roughly 17%. The CDR3 totals 13 residues. The germline gives CDR1 SGHTA, CDR2 FQGNSA. Trimming removed 5 bases from V and 6 bases from J, with 13 bases in between. This clonotype was counted between two and nine times.

The sequenced sample consisted of blood. The gene calls are TRBV7-2 and TRBJ1-1, with TRBD1 as a possible D gene (5 bases). The TCR comes from a woman over 75 in good health. This CDR3 reads CASSPGLYAEAFF. The DNA for the CDR3 is TGTGCCAGCAGCCCAGGGCTGTACGCTGAAGCTTTCTTT.